Sequencing of this TCR beta chain was carried out in a study of shared clonotypes between healthy human individuals. Findings and limits, study-wide: Blood was the only sampled material, and tissue repertoires likely differ. Sorted-subset sequencing was shown by rarefaction to be incomplete despite large depth.

The assay was immunoSEQ multiplex PCR, and TCRdb's table has in-frame clones only and misses some. The sample gives about 2.5 million clones, 85% to 95% of which show up once; about 0.41% is in the top ten. This CDR3 comprises 15 residues. Trimming left V 6 bases short and J 0 bases short, with 15 bases between. Per germline, CDR1 SGHVS and CDR2 FQNEAQ. Turning to this clone: Its antigen is undetermined.

The sample taken for sequencing was naive CD4+ T cells from PBMCs. Subset given: CD45RA+ positively selected. The sequence was obtained from a man younger than 35 in good health. Some clones in this sample may be carry-over from other donors' samples. The chain joins TRBV7-8 to TRBJ2-7, with D possibly being TRBD1 or TRBD2 (5 bases each). CDR3 loop: CASSYTGTGSYEQYF. CDR3 nucleotide sequence: TGTGCCAGCAGTTATACCGGGACGGGCTCCTACGAGCAGTACTTC.